The 23 T cell receptor beta chains presented below share a single source sample, sequenced in a study of T cells in Graves' hyperthyroidism and ophthalmopathy. Amplification targeted TCR beta CDR3 regions from RNA transcripts. First-round RT-PCR with HTBI primers amplified the TCR CDR3 region. TCRdb independently ran MiXCR on the multiplex PCR reads; one entry per CDR3 protein. Here the sample spans 550,000 to 700,000 distinct CDR3 sequences, more than 45% being singletons. The specimen sequenced was peripheral blood or thyroid tissue (not recorded which). The source is an adult woman with Graves' disease, either hyperthyroidism or ophthalmopathy (not recorded which).

This clonotype was seen many times. This chain connects TRBV2 to TRBJ2-5; D uncertain. The CDR3 covers 11 residues. Between the trimmed V and J ends, which lost 7 bases and 5 bases, there was a span of 8 bases. In germline, CDR1 is SNHLY, CDR2 FYNNEI. DNA of the CDR3: TGTGCCAGCACCCCTCGGGAGACCCAGTACTTC. Translation gives CASTPRETQYF.

The chain recombines TRBV7-9 with TRBJ1-5; maybe TRBD1 (6 bases). This CDR3 has 15 residues. V shed 11 bases and J shed 0 bases, with 17 bases lying between them. Germline V gene sequence: CDR1 SEHNR, CDR2 FQNEAQ (reference sequence). The CDR3 sequence is CASKGGTNSNQPQHF. The CDR3 DNA sequence: TGTGCCTCAAAGGGGGGTACTAATAGCAATCAGCCCCAGCATTTT.

This clonotype was seen ten or more times. The rearrangement joins TRBV19 to TRBJ1-3, with 7 bases fitting TRBD1. Germline V gives CDR1 LNHDA, CDR2 SQIVND (reference sequence). There are 11 residues in the CDR3. This chain's CDR3 is CTTGSGNTIYF. CDR3 coding DNA: TGTACGACAGGGTCCGGAAACACCATATATTTT.

In this sample, this clonotype turned up many times. The CDR3 loop is CASSADPSLPRTGELFF. Written as DNA, the CDR3 is TGCGCCAGCAGCGCAGACCCGTCCCTACCGAGGACCGGGGAGCTGTTTTTT. This chain connects TRBV5-1 to TRBJ2-2; no clear D. CDR1 SGHRS and CDR2 YFSETQ come from the germline V gene. The CDR3 covers 17 residues. Trimming left V 4 bases short and J 5 bases short, with 21 bases between.

J is TRBJ1-1 and V is TRBV9, with a weak D call TRBD1 (5 bases). This CDR3 has 15 amino acids. The germline V gene has CDR1 SGDLS and CDR2 YYNGEE. The germline V and J ends were trimmed by 0 bases and 0 bases, with 9 bases remaining between them. DNA of the CDR3: TGTGCCAGCAGCGTAGACGGGACCTTGAACACTGAAGCTTTCTTT. Its translation is CASSVDGTLNTEAFF.

Comment on this clonotype: The CDR3 end shows no conserved phenylalanine or tryptophan, and so a read error is likely. It is unclear where the CDR3 begins or ends on the DNA, so no DNA is shown, and the CDR3 is as TCRdb lists it. The CDR3: CASNPAGV. J is TRBJ1-2 and V is TRBV19. Germline V gene lookup returns CDR1 LNHDA and CDR2 SQIVND (reference sequence). The CDR3 length equals 8 residues, ends included.

The table lists this clonotype with many counts. The chain is built from TRBV14 and TRBJ2-7; D call uncertain. Germline-derived CDR1 and CDR2 are SGHDN and FVKESK. CDR3 length: 13 residues. Trimming pared 4 bases from V and 0 bases from J, leaving 7 bases between. The CDR3 reads CASSPLPSYEQYF. CDR3 sequence (DNA): TGTGCCAGCAGCCCGCTCCCCTCCTACGAGCAGTACTTC.

This clonotype was counted only a few times. This chain links TRBV3-1 with TRBJ1-1; 9 positions match TRBD1. There are 15 residues in the CDR3. V was pared by 6 bases and J by 3 bases, with 8 bases of the junction left unmatched. The germline V gene has CDR1 LGHDT and CDR2 YNNKEL (reference sequence). CDR3 residues: CASSSSGTGYTEAFF. The CDR3 region has the DNA TGTGCCAGCAGTTCCTCCGGGACAGGGTACACTGAAGCTTTCTTT. The whole variable domain, remainder taken from reference TRBV3-1 and TRBJ1-1, is DTAVSQTPKYLVTQMGNDKSIKCEQNLGHDTMYWYKQDSKKFLKIMFSYNNKELIINETVPNRFSPKSPDKAHLNLHINSLELGDSAVYFCASSSSGTGYTEAFFGQGTRLTVV.

To note about this clonotype: A clone one base away is much larger, so this may be a read error. This sequence joins TRBV6-1 and TRBJ1-3, with D perhaps matching TRBD1 (5 bases). V was pared by 6 bases and J by 8 bases, with 14 bases between. The CDR3 has 13 residues. CDR1 is MNHNS and CDR2 is SASEGT in the germline V gene. The DNA for the CDR3 is TGTGCCAGCAGCTCAGGGCTCGGAGACACCATATATTTT. Residues: CASSSGLGDTIYF.

This chain links TRBV20-1 with TRBJ1-6, with 7 bases lining up with TRBD1. Per the germline V gene, CDR1 is DFQATT and CDR2 is SNEGSKA (reference sequence). J lost 5 bases, V lost 6 bases, and 4 bases had no gene match. This CDR3 region has 13 residues. The CDR3 is CSAEGANNSPLHF. The CDR3, as DNA: TGCAGTGCGGAGGGGGCAAATAATTCACCCCTCCACTTT.

Concerning this clonotype itself: It is likely a read error, because the conserved phenylalanine at the end of the CDR3 is missing. CDR3 nucleotide sequence: TGTGCCAGCAGCGACACCGGACAACTGAACACTGAAGCTTTCCTT. Translating gives CASSDTGQLNTEAFL. The V gene is TRBV6-4, the J gene TRBJ1-1; the D gene is possibly TRBD1 (5 bases). Per the germline V gene, CDR1 is MRHNA and CDR2 is SNTAGT. V was cut by 6 bases and J by 0 bases, with 14 bases left in between. The CDR3 extends over 15 amino acids.

This clonotype has a count of ten or more. The V call is TRBV11-2, the J call TRBJ1-1; D may be TRBD1 (5 bases). CDR1 and CDR2 from the germline V gene are SGHAT and FQNNGV. V lost 5 bases, J lost 6 bases, and 16 bases lay in between. The CDR3 covers 14 residues. The CDR3: CASSQVWQGAEAFF. In DNA form, the CDR3 reads TGTGCCAGCAGCCAGGTGTGGCAGGGTGCTGAAGCTTTCTTT.

Remarks on this clonotype: The junction departs from the called germline gene at one end, perhaps through a read error. The V gene is TRBV5-1, the J gene TRBJ2-1, with 12 positions matching TRBD1. There are 15 residues in the CDR3. Germline assignment: CDR1 SGHRS and CDR2 YFSETQ. CDR3 DNA: TGCGCCAGCAGCTTCACCGGGACAGGGGGCATTGAGCAGTTATTC. It specifies CASSFTGTGGIEQLF. The whole variable domain, filled in from reference TRBV5-1 and TRBJ2-1, reads KAGVTQTPRYLIKTRGQQVTLSCSPISGHRSVSWYQQTPGQGLQFLFEYFSETQRNKGNFPGRFSGRQFSNSRSEMNVSTLELGDSALYLCASSFTGTGGIEQLFGPGTRLTVL.

This clonotype was seen repeatedly, ten times or more. This chain links TRBV12-3 or TRBV12-4 with TRBJ1-2; 9 bases are shared with TRBD1. Losses at the gene ends were 3 bases for V and 6 bases for J; bases not matched to a gene: 8. The CDR3 is 15 residues long. The CDR3 protein is CASSFGTGPTDGYTF. CDR3 DNA sequence: TGTGCCAGCAGTTTTGGGACAGGGCCGACGGATGGCTACACCTTC.

This clonotype was recorded a few times. The V call is TRBV29-1, the J call TRBJ2-7, with D perhaps TRBD1 (5 bases). Trimming removed 0 bases from V and 1 base from J, with 10 bases in between. This CDR3 is 14 amino acids long. In germline, CDR1 is SQVTM, CDR2 ANQGSEA. The CDR3: CSVEEWGPSYEQYF. The DNA for the CDR3 is TGCAGCGTTGAAGAATGGGGCCCTTCCTACGAGCAGTACTTC.

There are many counts of this clonotype. V is TRBV15 and J is TRBJ1-4, with 9 bases lining up with TRBD1. The CDR3 has 17 amino acids. V trimming: 0 bases; J trimming: 7 bases; junction bases outside the gene matches: 9. Germline-derived CDR1 and CDR2 are LNHNV and YYDKDF (reference sequence). The CDR3 sequence: CATSREGQGGVAEKLFF. In DNA form, the CDR3 reads TGTGCCACCAGCAGAGAGGGACAGGGTGGAGTGGCTGAAAAACTGTTTTTT.

The chain combines TRBV20-1 with TRBJ1-4; D possibly corresponds to TRBD1 (5 bases). CDR3 length: 13 residues. Germline loops: CDR1 DFQATT, CDR2 SNEGSKA (reference sequence). Trimming removed 4 bases from V and 11 bases from J, with 17 bases in between. CDR3 residues: CSAKVGGTEKLFF. The CDR3, as DNA: TGCAGTGCTAAGGTCGGGGGGACGGAGAAACTGTTTTTT.

The gene calls are TRBV12-3 or TRBV12-4 and TRBJ1-4; 7 bases are a match to TRBD1. CDR3 length equals 14 residues. V trimming: 7 bases; J trimming: 6 bases; junction bases outside the gene matches: 8. CDR3 protein: CASTTTGNDEKLFF. CDR3 nucleotides: TGTGCCAGCACCACGACAGGGAACGATGAAAAACTGTTTTTT.

This clonotype appeared many times. This chain joins TRBV10-3 and TRBJ2-7; 8 bases are shared with TRBD2. CDR1 ENHRY and CDR2 SYGVKD come from the germline V gene. The V gene end was trimmed by 2 bases and the J gene end by 1 base; junction bases not matched to a gene: 4. The CDR3 has 15 residues. The CDR3 DNA follows: TGTGCCATCAGTGAGCGGGGGGGGGCTTCCTACGAGCAGTACTTC. Translation gives CAISERGGASYEQYF.

This clonotype was detected many times. The V and J genes are TRBV12-3 or TRBV12-4 and TRBJ2-7; TRBD2 might be the D (6 bases). CDR3 length: 15 residues. V lost 3 bases to trimming and J lost 1 base, with 13 bases between them. The CDR3 nucleotides are TGTGCCAGCAGTTTCGGGGGTGGAGGGTCCTACGAGCAGTACTTC. Translation gives CASSFGGGGSYEQYF.

V is TRBV15 and J is TRBJ2-5, with 7 bases aligning to TRBD1. Germline assignment: CDR1 LNHNV and CDR2 YYDKDF (reference sequence). Trimming removed 3 bases from V and 2 bases from J; junction bases left unmatched: 3. The CDR3 spans 14 residues. The chain's CDR3 is CATSRTTGQETQYF. In nucleotides, the CDR3 is TGTGCCACCAGCAGGACGACAGGGCAAGAGACCCAGTACTTC.

This clonotype was seen only a few times. The CDR3 reads CASSGSLSGPMQFF. The CDR3 DNA reads as TGCGCCAGCAGTGGTTCCCTATCCGGGCCCATGCAGTTCTTC. The chain uses TRBV10-1 and TRBJ2-1; the D is unclear. V was cut by 4 bases and J by 12 bases, with 19 bases left in between. Per the germline V gene, CDR1 is WNHNN and CDR2 is SYGVQD (reference sequence). The CDR3 length is 14 residues.

This clonotype was observed a few times. CDR3 loop: CASSRQGISGNTIYF. CDR3 nucleotides: TGTGCCAGCTCACGACAGGGGATCTCTGGAAACACCATATATTTT. The rearrangement links TRBV18 to TRBJ1-3, with TRBD1 matching 8 bases. Trimming at V came to 4 bases and at J to 0 bases, leaving 2 bases not matched to a gene. Germline values: CDR1 KGHSH, CDR2 LQKENI. This CDR3 is 15 amino acids long.